This record looks at one TCR beta chain sequence and its context. Looked up from germline, CDR1 is KGHSY and CDR2 is FQNENV. The CDR3 has 15 amino acids. V was cut by 1 base and J by 3 bases, with 9 bases left in between. Libraries were prepared by immunoSEQ multiplex PCR; TCRdb keeps only in-frame clonotypes and omits some of them. The sample holds fewer than 130,000 clones; 91% are singletons and the top ten take approximately 3.7%. These data originate in a study of T cell changes during pregnancy in multiple sclerosis. The TCR sequence derives from a female donor with multiple sclerosis, enrolled in a pregnancy study. V is TRBV16 and J is TRBJ1-4; the D is unclear. This specimen consisted of peripheral blood, obtained after pregnancy. The CDR3 DNA is TGTGCCAGCAGCCAATTGGCGGGATCTAATGAAAAACTGTTTTTT. This translates into CASSQLAGSNEKLFF.